The rows below give T cell receptor beta chains drawn from one sample of a study of blood T cell repertoires in COVID-19. The data were produced by immunoSEQ multiplex PCR, yet TCRdb's version contains in-frame clones alone and is incomplete. This table holds nearly 250,000 clones, about 83% found once. Specimen: PBMCs or T cells enriched from blood (not recorded which). All receptors derive from a woman in her fifties or sixties who had recovered from COVID-19. Each CDR3 is given with its conserved first and last residue. D genes are given only for firm matches. Size is omitted from some rows. Given values are once, few, many or a class for expanded clones.

v_call: TRBV3-1/TRBV3-2
clone_size: NA
j_call: TRBJ2-5
d_call: NA
cdr3_nt: TGTGCCAGCAGCCAAGATCGGAGGGGCAGGACAACTCAAGAGACCCAGTACTTC
cdr3_aa: CASSQDRRGRTTQETQYF

v_call: TRBV2
clone_size: NA
j_call: TRBJ2-1
d_call: NA
cdr3_nt: TGTGCCAGCAGTGAATCTAGCTTCTTTGGGGTCTTC
cdr3_aa: CASSESSFFGVF

v_call: TRBV19
clone_size: NA
j_call: TRBJ2-3
d_call: TRBD1
cdr3_nt: TGTGCCAGTGGGACAGGACTTGTGCCTAGCACAGATACGCAGTATTTT
cdr3_aa: CASGTGLVPSTDTQYF

v_call: TRBV24-1
clone_size: few
j_call: TRBJ2-1
d_call: TRBD2
cdr3_nt: TGTGCCACCGGGACTAGCAAAGGCACTCGCAATGAGCAGTTCTTC
cdr3_aa: CATGTSKGTRNEQFF

v_call: TRBV3-1/TRBV3-2
clone_size: NA
j_call: TRBJ1-1
d_call: NA
cdr3_nt: TGTGCCAGCAGCTTAGGAAGCAGGCGAACTGAAGCTTTCTTT
cdr3_aa: CASSLGSRRTEAFF

v_call: TRBV7-9
clone_size: NA
j_call: TRBJ1-1
d_call: TRBD1
cdr3_nt: TGTGCCAGCAGCTCGACAGGGGGAGAAATGAACACTGAAGCTTTCTTT
cdr3_aa: CASSSTGGEMNTEAFF

v_call: TRBV28
clone_size: NA
j_call: TRBJ2-7
d_call: NA
cdr3_nt: TGTGCCAGCAGTTCGACTGCCCCAACCTACGAGCAGTACTTC
cdr3_aa: CASSSTAPTYEQYF

v_call: TRBV19
clone_size: NA
j_call: TRBJ1-1
d_call: NA
cdr3_nt: TGTGCCAGTAGTAATACAGGGACTGAAGCTTTCTTT
cdr3_aa: CASSNTGTEAFF

v_call: TRBV11-2
clone_size: NA
j_call: TRBJ2-1
d_call: NA
cdr3_nt: TGTGCCAGCAGCTTACGGTTACGAGCCGATGAGCAGTTCTTC
cdr3_aa: CASSLRLRADEQFF

v_call: TRBV11-3
clone_size: NA
j_call: TRBJ2-1
d_call: TRBD2
cdr3_nt: TGTGCCAGCAGCTTGGGACTAGCGGGAGAGGAGCAGTTCTTC
cdr3_aa: CASSLGLAGEEQFF

v_call: TRBV7-2
clone_size: NA
j_call: TRBJ2-1
d_call: TRBD2
cdr3_nt: TGTGCCAGCAGCCCCGGACTAGCGGGAGTCAATGAGCAGTTCTTC
cdr3_aa: CASSPGLAGVNEQFF

v_call: TRBV6-5
clone_size: NA
j_call: TRBJ1-5
d_call: TRBD1
cdr3_nt: TGTGCCAGCAGGCCTCGACAGGGGATCAATCAGCCCCAGCATTTT
cdr3_aa: CASRPRQGINQPQHF

v_call: TRBV6-1
clone_size: NA
j_call: TRBJ1-2
d_call: NA
cdr3_nt: TGTGCCAGCAGTGAAACGGGAAACTATGGCTACACCTTC
cdr3_aa: CASSETGNYGYTF

v_call: TRBV6-1
clone_size: NA
j_call: TRBJ1-4
d_call: TRBD1
cdr3_nt: TGTGCCAGCAGTGATGGACAGGATCAATACGAAAAACTGTTTTTT
cdr3_aa: CASSDGQDQYEKLFF

v_call: TRBV2
clone_size: NA
j_call: TRBJ1-5
d_call: NA
cdr3_nt: TGTGCCAGCAGTCAAATAGCGTATAGCAATCAGCCCCAGCATTTT
cdr3_aa: CASSQIAYSNQPQHF

v_call: TRBV30
clone_size: NA
j_call: TRBJ1-1
d_call: NA
cdr3_nt: TGTGCCTGGAGTGTATACAGGGATGTGGCTTTCTTT
cdr3_aa: CAWSVYRDVAFF

v_call: TRBV6-5
clone_size: NA
j_call: TRBJ1-2
d_call: TRBD1
cdr3_nt: TGTGCCAGCAGTTACCGTATGACAGGGCCGGGGTATGGCTACACCTTC
cdr3_aa: CASSYRMTGPGYGYTF

v_call: TRBV7-9
clone_size: once
j_call: TRBJ1-2
d_call: NA
cdr3_nt: TGTGCCAGCAGCTCGGACAGCGCGCGGTATGGCTACACCTTC
cdr3_aa: CASSSDSARYGYTF

v_call: TRBV28
clone_size: NA
j_call: TRBJ1-5
d_call: NA
cdr3_nt: TGTGCCAGCATTTCAGGGGGCAATCAGCCCCAGCATTTT
cdr3_aa: CASISGGNQPQHF

v_call: TRBV30
clone_size: once
j_call: TRBJ1-5
d_call: NA
cdr3_nt: TGTGCCTGGAGTGTAGCCGACAGCTTTAGCAATCAGCCCCAGCATTTT
cdr3_aa: CAWSVADSFSNQPQHF

v_call: TRBV7-8
clone_size: once
j_call: TRBJ1-6
d_call: NA
cdr3_nt: TGTGCCAGCAGCATTAGGACAGCACCACTGGAGCCCCTCCACTTT
cdr3_aa: CASSIRTAPLEPLHF

v_call: TRBV9
clone_size: NA
j_call: TRBJ1-1
d_call: NA
cdr3_nt: TGTGCCAGCAGCGTATCAGGGGCCAGTCAGACTGAAGCTTTCTTT
cdr3_aa: CASSVSGASQTEAFF

v_call: TRBV6-5
clone_size: NA
j_call: TRBJ1-2
d_call: TRBD1
cdr3_nt: TGTGCCAGCAGTCCCGCTGCCAGGGGGCTCTATGGCTACACCTTC
cdr3_aa: CASSPAARGLYGYTF

v_call: TRBV19
clone_size: NA
j_call: TRBJ2-7
d_call: NA
cdr3_nt: TGTGCCAGTAGTAGACCGGGTAGCTCCTACGAGCAGTACTTC
cdr3_aa: CASSRPGSSYEQYF

v_call: TRBV7-9
clone_size: NA
j_call: TRBJ2-1
d_call: NA
cdr3_nt: TGTGCCAGCAGCTTGTTTTACCAGCGAAGTAGCTCCTACAATGAGCAGTTCTTC
cdr3_aa: CASSLFYQRSSSYNEQFF

v_call: TRBV29-1
clone_size: few
j_call: TRBJ2-5
d_call: NA
cdr3_nt: TGCAGCGGGGGGGACAGTGCCCCAGAGACCCAGTACTTC
cdr3_aa: CSGGDSAPETQYF

v_call: TRBV30
clone_size: NA
j_call: TRBJ2-2
d_call: NA
cdr3_nt: TGTGCCTGGAATCAGGGGCACCGAACGAACACCGGGGAGCTGTTTTTT
cdr3_aa: CAWNQGHRTNTGELFF

v_call: TRBV7-6
clone_size: NA
j_call: TRBJ1-6
d_call: NA
cdr3_nt: TGTGCCAGCAGCTTAAGTCTTGGGGGGAATTCACCCCTCCACTTT
cdr3_aa: CASSLSLGGNSPLHF

v_call: TRBV2
clone_size: few
j_call: TRBJ2-5
d_call: TRBD1
cdr3_nt: TGTGCCAGCAGTCCGGACAGGGGATCTATAGAGACCCAGTACTTC
cdr3_aa: CASSPDRGSIETQYF

v_call: TRBV28
clone_size: NA
j_call: TRBJ2-3
d_call: TRBD1
cdr3_nt: TGTGCCAGCAGTTTTGATGACAGGGAAGCAGATACGCAGTATTTT
cdr3_aa: CASSFDDREADTQYF

v_call: TRBV5-5
clone_size: NA
j_call: TRBJ1-1
d_call: NA
cdr3_nt: TGTGCCAGCAGCTCGTTGACTGAAGCTTTCTTT
cdr3_aa: CASSSLTEAFF

v_call: TRBV7-9
clone_size: NA
j_call: TRBJ1-4
d_call: NA
cdr3_nt: TGTGCCAGCAGCATAAGGGGGACTAATGAAAAACTGTTTTTT
cdr3_aa: CASSIRGTNEKLFF

v_call: TRBV30
clone_size: NA
j_call: TRBJ1-4
d_call: NA
cdr3_nt: TGTGCCTGGAGTGGAGCGGACAGAGAAAAACTGTTTTTT
cdr3_aa: CAWSGADREKLFF

v_call: TRBV24-1
clone_size: NA
j_call: TRBJ2-7
d_call: NA
cdr3_nt: TGTGCCACCAGTGATTTGCGGGCTGGGAGCTACGAGCAGTACTTC
cdr3_aa: CATSDLRAGSYEQYF

v_call: TRBV6-5
clone_size: NA
j_call: TRBJ1-5
d_call: TRBD1
cdr3_nt: TGTGCCAGCAGGGCGACAGGGTATCAGCCCCAGCATTTT
cdr3_aa: CASRATGYQPQHF

v_call: TRBV19
clone_size: once
j_call: TRBJ2-1
d_call: TRBD2
cdr3_nt: TGTGCCAGTAGTCCTACTGGGAGGGCCCTCGGCGGTGAGCAGTTCTTC
cdr3_aa: CASSPTGRALGGEQFF

v_call: TRBV7-9
clone_size: NA
j_call: TRBJ2-7
d_call: TRBD1
cdr3_nt: TGTGCCAGCAGCCCAGGGGGCAGCGGATATGGTTACGAGCAGTACTTC
cdr3_aa: CASSPGGSGYGYEQYF